In its sample, the clone carrying this TCR beta chain was seen many times. The sample belongs to a study of T cells in Graves' hyperthyroidism and ophthalmopathy. Per the germline V gene, CDR1 is MGHDK and CDR2 is SYGVNS. The CDR3 consists of 16 residues. V shed 7 bases and J 9 bases; nucleotides not matched to a gene: 15. Regions amplified from RNA transcripts were the TCR beta CDR3 regions. An initial round of RT-PCR targeting the TCR CDR3 relied on the HTBI primer set. Using its own MiXCR run on the multiplex PCR reads, TCRdb lists one record per CDR3 protein. The sample carries hundreds of thousands of distinct CDR3 sequences, about an eighth recorded once.

The rearrangement joins TRBV25-1 to TRBJ2-1; 10 positions agree with TRBD2. This TCR was sampled from a woman aged 40 to 49 with Graves' ophthalmopathy. What was sequenced was blood. The CDR3 DNA reads as TGTGCCAGCACCCAAAGAGGGAGCGGGAGGGCCGGTGAGCAGTTCTTC. Translating it yields CASTQRGSGRAGEQFF.